This record looks at one T cell receptor (beta chain) sequence and its context. No cognate antigen has been identified for it. The input lacks base qualities; no much larger clone sits a single base away. This CDR3 is also generated by other DNA sequences in the sample. Using the deep immunoSEQ assay, TCR CDR3 regions were amplified from genomic DNA by multiplex PCR. Extracted genomic DNA from each cell subset was distributed evenly across all wells of several immunoSEQ 96-well plates, and each plate was treated as a replicate. For sorted subsets, around 200 ng genomic DNA, equal to approximately 30,000 T cell genomes, was loaded into each replicate PCR. Purified libraries were measured with a Qubit 3.0 fluorometer, size-checked on a Bioanalyzer 2100, and measured again with the KAPA Library Quantification kit. Each immunoSEQ 96-well plate was sequenced on its own single-read 150-cycle Illumina NextSeq 550 flow cell. Concerning the study's data processing: Because the immunoSEQ output held only junctional sequences and lacked quality scores, the filtering could not match the filtering applied to full-length reads. To assign V/J genes and CDR3, sequences were annotated against IMGT germline references using PyIR, a Python wrapper for IgBLAST v1.9. Reads were filtered out if the reads had weak V/J assignments (E-value above 1e-6), no CDR3, stop codons, out-of-frame junctions, or ambiguous translated residues. V3J clonotypes were defined by identical inferred V gene, J gene, and CDR3 amino acid sequence. To compute the percentage overlap between repertoires, the number of shared unique clonotypes was divided by the size of the smaller repertoire. RTK rarefaction, the Chao1 estimator, and Recon v2.1 estimates of unobserved clonotypes were used to assess repertoire richness. For all TCRbeta clonotypes obtained by the gDNA method from four donors, generation probabilities were computed with OLGA. TCRdb provides this immuneACCESS table in a form limited to in-frame rearrangements. Some clones are lacking; in checked studies, under half of them reflect an unresolved V gene, and why the rest are absent is not known. The V and J calls and the clone size are those of that table, but D and trimming were determined from the DNA. The sample contains about 2.4 million clones, 80% to 95% of them found a single time. The ten largest account for 0.35% to 0.45% of the sample.

These data come from a study of shared clonotypes between healthy human individuals (dated by TCRdb to the early 2020s). In the study overall: A few men and two women, aged 18 to 49 years, made up the cohort. To increase sequencing depth and limit assay-specific biases, TCR repertoire library preparation and sequencing were carried out by different laboratories using diverse techniques. Per donor, three plates each were used for CD4 naive and CD4 memory, two for CD8 naive, and one for CD8 memory. Blood TCR repertoires of a handful of healthy adults were deeply sequenced to estimate repertoire size and the extent of clonotype sharing between individuals. Each donor's leukapheresis produced roughly between roughly 0.85 and 9.5 billion PBMCs.

Beyond this particular receptor, the publication reports: Because the study included only a small number of donors, the genetic and exposure-history diversity represented was limited. About 5% of naive CD4, around 3.5% of naive CD8, roughly 2.4% of memory CD4, and 0.35% to 0.5% of memory CD8 clonotypes were shared across a handful of donors. Incomplete sequencing was indicated by rarefaction of sorted-subset datasets, despite the large sequencing depth. Sampling was restricted to blood, and TCR repertoires in tissues likely differ from the TCR repertoires found in blood. Compared with non-shared clonotypes, clonotypes shared by all four sorted-subset donors had higher generation probabilities. Estimated clonotype richness was generally larger for naive than for memory subsets. Pairwise subsampling led to the expectation that sequencing depth would affect the degree of clonotype sharing among donors.

Donors were healthy HIV-negative adults with no recently reported acute infections or vaccinations. Every donor was a Caucasian adult residing in Nashville, Tennessee, USA. CD4+ T cells were enriched by magnetic negative selection, after which naive cells were positively selected on CD45RA and the negative fraction was taken as the memory subset. Blood was obtained by leukapheresis, after which PBMCs were separated by Ficoll-Histopaque density gradient centrifugation and cryopreserved in liquid nitrogen vapor phase. Analytical flow cytometry was used to check the purity and quantity of each magnetically sorted T cell population. Each sorted fraction had its genomic DNA isolated and then quantified by UV absorbance on a Nanodrop 2000c. Taken from the germline V gene, the CDR1 and CDR2 loops are SNHLY and FYNNEI. From its cysteine to its phenylalanine, the CDR3 spans 15 amino acids. This entry keeps only the CDR3 DNA: 45 bases, framed from base 1. The germline V end is reduced by 4 bases and the J end by 0 bases; junction bases left unmatched: 0.

This TCR derives from a man aged 18 to 30 in good health. Some clones in this sample may be carry-over from other donors' samples. The material sequenced was naive CD4+ T cells from PBMCs. The intended sense of this specimen's cell subset or site label: CD45RA+ positively selected. The rearranged chain carries TRBV2 and TRBJ2-3, with 11 junctional bases fitting TRBD2. The DNA sequence is as follows: TGTGCCAGCAGTGGACTAGCGGGAAGCACAGATACGCAGTATTTT. This gives the protein CASSGLAGSTDTQYF.